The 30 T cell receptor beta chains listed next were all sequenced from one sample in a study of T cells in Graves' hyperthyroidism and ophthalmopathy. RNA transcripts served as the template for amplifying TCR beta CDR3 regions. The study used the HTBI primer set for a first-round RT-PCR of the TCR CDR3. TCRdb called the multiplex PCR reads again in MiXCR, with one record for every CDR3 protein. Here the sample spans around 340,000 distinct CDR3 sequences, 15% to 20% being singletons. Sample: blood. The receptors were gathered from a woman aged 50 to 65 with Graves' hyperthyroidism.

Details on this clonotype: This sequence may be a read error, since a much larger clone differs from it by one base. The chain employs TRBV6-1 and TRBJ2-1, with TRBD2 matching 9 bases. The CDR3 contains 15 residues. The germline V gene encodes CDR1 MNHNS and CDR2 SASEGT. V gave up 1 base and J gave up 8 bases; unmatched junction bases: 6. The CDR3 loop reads CASSEGWTSVYEQFF. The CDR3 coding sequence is TGTGCCAGCAGTGAAGGGTGGACTAGCGTTTATGAGCAGTTCTTC.

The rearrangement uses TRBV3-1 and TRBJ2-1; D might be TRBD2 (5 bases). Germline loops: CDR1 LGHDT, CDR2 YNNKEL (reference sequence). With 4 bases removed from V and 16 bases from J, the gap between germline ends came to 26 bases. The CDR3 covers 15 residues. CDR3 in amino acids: CASSLRVNSYNERFF. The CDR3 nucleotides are TGTGCCAGCAGCCTGCGGGTTAACTCCTACAATGAGCGATTCTTC.

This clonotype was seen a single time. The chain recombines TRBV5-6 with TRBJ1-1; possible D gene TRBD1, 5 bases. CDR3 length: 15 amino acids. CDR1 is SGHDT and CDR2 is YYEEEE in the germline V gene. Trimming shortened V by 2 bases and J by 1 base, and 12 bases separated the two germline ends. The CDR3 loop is CASSFGAGGNTEAFF. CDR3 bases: TGTGCCAGCAGCTTCGGGGCGGGAGGGAACACTGAAGCTTTCTTT.

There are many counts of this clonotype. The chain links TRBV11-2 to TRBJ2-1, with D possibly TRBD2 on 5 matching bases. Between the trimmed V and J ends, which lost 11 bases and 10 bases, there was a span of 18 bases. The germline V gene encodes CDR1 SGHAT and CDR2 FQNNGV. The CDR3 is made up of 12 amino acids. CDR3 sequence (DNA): TGTGCCTCCGAAGAGGGTTTGGAAGAGCAGTTCTTC. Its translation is CASEEGLEEQFF. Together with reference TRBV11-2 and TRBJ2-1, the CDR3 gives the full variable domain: EAGVAQSPRYKIIEKRQSVAFWCNPISGHATLYWYQQILGQGPKLLIQFQNNGVVDDSQLPKDRFSAERLKGVDSTLKIQPAKLEDSAVYLCASEEGLEEQFFGPGTRLTVL.

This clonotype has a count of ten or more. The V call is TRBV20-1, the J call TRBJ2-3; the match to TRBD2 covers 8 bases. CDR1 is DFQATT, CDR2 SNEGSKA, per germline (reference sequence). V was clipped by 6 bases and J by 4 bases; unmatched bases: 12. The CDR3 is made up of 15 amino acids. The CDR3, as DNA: TGCAGTGCCCCCAAGATTAGCGGGGCGGCAGATACGCAGTATTTT. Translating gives CSAPKISGAADTQYF.

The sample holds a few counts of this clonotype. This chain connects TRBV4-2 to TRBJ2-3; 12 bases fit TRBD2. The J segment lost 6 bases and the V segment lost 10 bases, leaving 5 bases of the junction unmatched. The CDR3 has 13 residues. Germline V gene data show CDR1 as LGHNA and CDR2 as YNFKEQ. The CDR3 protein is CATSGTSGDTQYF. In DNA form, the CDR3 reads TGTGCCACTAGCGGGACTAGCGGGGATACGCAGTATTTT.

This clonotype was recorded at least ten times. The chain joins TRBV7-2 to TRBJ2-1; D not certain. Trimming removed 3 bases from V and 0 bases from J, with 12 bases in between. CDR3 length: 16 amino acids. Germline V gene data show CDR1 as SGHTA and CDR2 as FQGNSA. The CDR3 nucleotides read TGTGCCAGCAGCTTCCCTCGACGGACCTCCTACAATGAGCAGTTCTTC. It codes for CASSFPRRTSYNEQFF.

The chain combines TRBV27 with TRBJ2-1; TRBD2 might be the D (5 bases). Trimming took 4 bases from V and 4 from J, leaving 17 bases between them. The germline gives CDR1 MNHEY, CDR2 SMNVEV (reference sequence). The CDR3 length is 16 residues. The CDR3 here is CASSSLASLGYNEQFF. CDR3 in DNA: TGTGCCAGCAGTTCGCTAGCTTCCCTCGGGTACAATGAGCAGTTCTTC.

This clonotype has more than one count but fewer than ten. CDR3 sequence reads: CASSRGTGVSYEQYV. The CDR3 nucleotides read TGTGCCAGCAGCCGCGGGACAGGTGTTTCCTACGAGCAGTACGTC. J is TRBJ2-7 and V is TRBV7-2; TRBD1 matches 8 bases. This CDR3 contains 15 residues. Germline CDR1 is SGHTA and CDR2 is FQGNSA. J gave up 1 base and V 5 bases, and 7 bases lay outside the gene matches.

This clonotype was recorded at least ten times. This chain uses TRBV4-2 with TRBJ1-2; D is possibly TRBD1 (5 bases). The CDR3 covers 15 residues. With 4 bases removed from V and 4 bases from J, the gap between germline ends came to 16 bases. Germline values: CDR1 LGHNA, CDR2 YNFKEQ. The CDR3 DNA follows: TGTGCCAGCAGCCCGGGACGGCCTGAGATCTATGGCTACACCTTC. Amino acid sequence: CASSPGRPEIYGYTF.

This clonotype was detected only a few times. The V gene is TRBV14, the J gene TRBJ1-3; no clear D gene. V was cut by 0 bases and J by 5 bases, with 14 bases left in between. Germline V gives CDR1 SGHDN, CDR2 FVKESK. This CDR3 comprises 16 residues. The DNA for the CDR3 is TGTGCCAGCAGCCAAGATCTGCGTGTTCGACGAAACACCATATATTTT. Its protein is CASSQDLRVRRNTIYF.

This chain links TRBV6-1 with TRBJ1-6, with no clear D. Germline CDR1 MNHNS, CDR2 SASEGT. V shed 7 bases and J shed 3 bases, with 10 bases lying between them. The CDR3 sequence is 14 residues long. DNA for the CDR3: TGTGCCAGCAATCGGCAGCTCTATAATTCACCCCTCCACTTT. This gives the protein CASNRQLYNSPLHF.

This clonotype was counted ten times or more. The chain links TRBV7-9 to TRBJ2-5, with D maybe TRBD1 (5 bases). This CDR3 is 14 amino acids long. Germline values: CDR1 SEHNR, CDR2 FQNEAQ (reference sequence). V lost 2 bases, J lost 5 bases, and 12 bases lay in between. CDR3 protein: CASSLQGAGETQYF. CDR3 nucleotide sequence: TGTGCCAGCAGCTTACAAGGGGCTGGTGAGACCCAGTACTTC.

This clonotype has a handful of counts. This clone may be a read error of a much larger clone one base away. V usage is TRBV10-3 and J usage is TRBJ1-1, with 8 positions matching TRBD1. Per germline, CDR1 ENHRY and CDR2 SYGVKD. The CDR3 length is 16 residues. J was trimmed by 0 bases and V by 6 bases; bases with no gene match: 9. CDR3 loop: CAISKTGDAMNTEAFF. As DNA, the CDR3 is TGTGCCATCAGCAAGACAGGGGATGCTATGAACACTGAAGCTTTCTTT.

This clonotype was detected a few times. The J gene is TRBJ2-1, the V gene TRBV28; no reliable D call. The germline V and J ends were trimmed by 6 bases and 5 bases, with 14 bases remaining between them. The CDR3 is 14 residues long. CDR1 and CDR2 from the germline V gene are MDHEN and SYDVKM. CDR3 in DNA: TGTGCCAGCAGCCCGATTTCACGTAACAATGAGCAGTTCTTC. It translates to CASSPISRNNEQFF.

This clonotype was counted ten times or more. CDR3 in amino acids: CASSTRDRGAGQPQHF. The DNA of the CDR3 is TGTGCCAGCAGTACCCGGGACAGGGGCGCGGGGCAGCCCCAGCATTTT. This chain uses TRBV28 with TRBJ1-5; 10 bases fit TRBD1. In germline, CDR1 is MDHEN, CDR2 SYDVKM. The trim removed 5 bases at V and 7 bases at J, leaving 11 bases unmatched. CDR3 length: 16 amino acids. The full variable domain, with the rest looked up from reference TRBV28 and TRBJ1-5, is DVKVTQSSRYLVKRTGEKVFLECVQDMDHENMFWYRQDPGLGLRLIYFSYDVKMKEKGDIPEGYSVSREKKERFSLILESASTNQTSMYLCASSTRDRGAGQPQHFGDGTRLSIL.

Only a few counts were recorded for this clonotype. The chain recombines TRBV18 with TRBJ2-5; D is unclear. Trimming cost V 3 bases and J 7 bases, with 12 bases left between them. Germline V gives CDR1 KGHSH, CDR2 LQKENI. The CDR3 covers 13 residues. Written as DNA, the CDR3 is TGTGCCAGCTCACCTGACGATGATGGGACCCAGTACTTC. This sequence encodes CASSPDDDGTQYF.

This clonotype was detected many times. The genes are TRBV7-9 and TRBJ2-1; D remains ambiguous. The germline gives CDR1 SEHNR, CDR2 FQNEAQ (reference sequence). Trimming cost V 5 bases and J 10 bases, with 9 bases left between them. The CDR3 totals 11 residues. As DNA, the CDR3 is TGTGCCAGCAGCCCTTTGACAGAGCAGTTCTTC. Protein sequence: CASSPLTEQFF.

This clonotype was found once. CDR3 DNA: TGTGCCAGCAGTCCCCAGGGCGCAGACAATGAGCAGTTCTTC. This translates into CASSPQGADNEQFF. The chain uses TRBV6-1 and TRBJ2-1; D possibly corresponds to TRBD1 (5 bases). Germline CDR1 reads MNHNS; CDR2 reads SASEGT. The CDR3 runs 14 residues. The V and J ends lost 5 bases and 5 bases respectively, with 13 bases between them.

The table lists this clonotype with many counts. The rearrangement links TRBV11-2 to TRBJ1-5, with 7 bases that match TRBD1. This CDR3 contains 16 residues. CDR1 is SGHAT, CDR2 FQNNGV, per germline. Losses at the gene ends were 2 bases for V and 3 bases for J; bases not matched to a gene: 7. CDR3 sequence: CASSLSSQGNNQPQHF. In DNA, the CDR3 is TGTGCCAGCAGCTTATCGTCACAGGGGAACAATCAGCCCCAGCATTTT.

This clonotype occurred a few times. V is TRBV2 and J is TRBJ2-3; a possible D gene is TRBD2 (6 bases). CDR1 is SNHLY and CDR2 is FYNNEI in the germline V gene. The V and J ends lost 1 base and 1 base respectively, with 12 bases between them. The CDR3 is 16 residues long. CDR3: CASSEEGSGGTDTQYF. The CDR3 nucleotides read TGTGCCAGCAGTGAAGAGGGTAGCGGAGGCACAGATACGCAGTATTTT. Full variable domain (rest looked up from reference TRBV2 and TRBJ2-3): EPEVTQTPSHQVTQMGQEVILRCVPISNHLYFYWYRQILGQKVEFLVSFYNNEISEKSEIFDDQFSVERPDGSNFTLKIRSTKLEDSAMYFCASSEEGSGGTDTQYFGPGTRLTVL.

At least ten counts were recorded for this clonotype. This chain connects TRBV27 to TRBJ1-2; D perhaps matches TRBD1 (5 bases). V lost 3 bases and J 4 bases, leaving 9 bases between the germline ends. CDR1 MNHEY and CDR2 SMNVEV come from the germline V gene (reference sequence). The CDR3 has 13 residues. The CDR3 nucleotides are TGTGCCAGCAGTTTCGGGGGGGGCTATGGCTACACCTTC. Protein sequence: CASSFGGGYGYTF.

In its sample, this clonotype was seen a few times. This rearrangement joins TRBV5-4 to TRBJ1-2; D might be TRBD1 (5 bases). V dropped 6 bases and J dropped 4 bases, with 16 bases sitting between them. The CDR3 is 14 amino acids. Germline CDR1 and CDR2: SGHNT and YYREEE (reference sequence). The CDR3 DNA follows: TGTGCCAGCACCCTCTCAGGGAGTACCTATGGCTACACCTTC. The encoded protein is CASTLSGSTYGYTF.

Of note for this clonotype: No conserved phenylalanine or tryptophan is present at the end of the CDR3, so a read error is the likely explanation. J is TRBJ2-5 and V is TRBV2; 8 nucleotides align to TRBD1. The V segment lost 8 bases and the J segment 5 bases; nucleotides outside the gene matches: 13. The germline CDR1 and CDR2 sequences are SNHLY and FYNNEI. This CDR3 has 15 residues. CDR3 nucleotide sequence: TGTGCCAGCGCCGCGGGCGGACAGGGATATGAGACCCAGTACTCC. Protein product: CASAAGGQGYETQYS.

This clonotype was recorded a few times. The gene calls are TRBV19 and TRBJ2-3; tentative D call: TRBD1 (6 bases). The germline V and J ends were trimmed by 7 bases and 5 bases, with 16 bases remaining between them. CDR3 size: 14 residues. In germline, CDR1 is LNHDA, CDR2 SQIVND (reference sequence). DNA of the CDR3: TGTGCCAGTAAAGGCAGGGGATTTGAAGATACGCAGTATTTT. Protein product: CASKGRGFEDTQYF.

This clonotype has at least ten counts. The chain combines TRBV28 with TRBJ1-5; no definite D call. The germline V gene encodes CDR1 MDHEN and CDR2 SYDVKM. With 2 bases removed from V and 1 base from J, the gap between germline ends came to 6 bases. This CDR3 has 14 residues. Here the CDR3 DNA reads TGTGCCAGCAGTTTAAACCGGAGCAATCAGCCCCAGCATTTT. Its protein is CASSLNRSNQPQHF. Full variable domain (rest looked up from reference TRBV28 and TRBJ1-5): DVKVTQSSRYLVKRTGEKVFLECVQDMDHENMFWYRQDPGLGLRLIYFSYDVKMKEKGDIPEGYSVSREKKERFSLILESASTNQTSMYLCASSLNRSNQPQHFGDGTRLSIL.

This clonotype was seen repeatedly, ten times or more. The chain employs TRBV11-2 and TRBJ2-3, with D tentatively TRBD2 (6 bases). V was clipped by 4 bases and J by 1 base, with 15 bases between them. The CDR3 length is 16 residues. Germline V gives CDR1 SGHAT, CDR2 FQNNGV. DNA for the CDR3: TGTGCCAGCAGCTCCGGGACTGATGGGGGCACAGATACGCAGTATTTT. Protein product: CASSSGTDGGTDTQYF. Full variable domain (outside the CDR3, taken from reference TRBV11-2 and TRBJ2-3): EAGVAQSPRYKIIEKRQSVAFWCNPISGHATLYWYQQILGQGPKLLIQFQNNGVVDDSQLPKDRFSAERLKGVDSTLKIQPAKLEDSAVYLCASSSGTDGGTDTQYFGPGTRLTVL.

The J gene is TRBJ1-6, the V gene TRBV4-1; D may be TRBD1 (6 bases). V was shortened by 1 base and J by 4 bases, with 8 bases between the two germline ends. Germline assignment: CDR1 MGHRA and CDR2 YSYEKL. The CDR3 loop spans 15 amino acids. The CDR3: CASSQGTAYNSPLHF. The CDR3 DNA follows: TGCGCCAGCAGCCAAGGGACAGCATATAATTCACCCCTCCACTTT.

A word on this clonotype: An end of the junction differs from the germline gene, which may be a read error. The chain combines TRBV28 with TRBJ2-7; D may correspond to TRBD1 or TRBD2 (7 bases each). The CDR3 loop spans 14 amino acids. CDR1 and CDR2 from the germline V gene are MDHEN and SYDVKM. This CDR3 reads CASSKIDRDYAQYF. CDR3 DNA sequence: TGTGCCAGCAGCAAGATAGACAGGGACTACGCGCAGTACTTC.

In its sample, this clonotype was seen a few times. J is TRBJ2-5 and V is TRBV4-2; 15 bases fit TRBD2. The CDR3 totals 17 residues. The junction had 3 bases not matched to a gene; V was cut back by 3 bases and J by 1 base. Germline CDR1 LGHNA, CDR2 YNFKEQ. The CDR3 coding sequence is TGTGCCAGCAGCCATCGGACTAGCGGGAGGGCCCAAGAGACCCAGTACTTC. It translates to CASSHRTSGRAQETQYF.